This T cell receptor beta chain was profiled in a study of blood T cell repertoires in COVID-19. Study-level background: Whether acute or convalescent, the COVID-19 samples came from the United States, Italy and Spain. T cells, B-cell-depleted T cells, or PBMCs supplied cDNA or gDNA.

Original processing notes: Reference gene primer amplification yielded estimated nucleated cell counts. Assay used: immunoSEQ multiplex PCR; TCRdb lists only in-frame clones, some missing. From that table come the V and J calls and clone size; the DNA was used to work out D and trimming. The sample comprises around 64,000 clones, around 86% of which are singletons, and about 12% rests with the top ten. V shed 7 bases and J 4 bases; nucleotides not matched to a gene: 3. The CDR3 runs 14 residues. Germline V gene data show CDR1 as MGHRA and CDR2 as YSYEKL. The genes are TRBV4-1 and TRBJ2-1; TRBD2 agrees at 11 bases. The origin of this receptor is a human donor in a cohort sampled during active COVID-19. The sample comprised peripheral blood. The CDR3: CASNLAGGYNEQFF. In DNA, the CDR3 is TGCGCCAGCAACCTAGCGGGGGGATACAATGAGCAGTTCTTC.